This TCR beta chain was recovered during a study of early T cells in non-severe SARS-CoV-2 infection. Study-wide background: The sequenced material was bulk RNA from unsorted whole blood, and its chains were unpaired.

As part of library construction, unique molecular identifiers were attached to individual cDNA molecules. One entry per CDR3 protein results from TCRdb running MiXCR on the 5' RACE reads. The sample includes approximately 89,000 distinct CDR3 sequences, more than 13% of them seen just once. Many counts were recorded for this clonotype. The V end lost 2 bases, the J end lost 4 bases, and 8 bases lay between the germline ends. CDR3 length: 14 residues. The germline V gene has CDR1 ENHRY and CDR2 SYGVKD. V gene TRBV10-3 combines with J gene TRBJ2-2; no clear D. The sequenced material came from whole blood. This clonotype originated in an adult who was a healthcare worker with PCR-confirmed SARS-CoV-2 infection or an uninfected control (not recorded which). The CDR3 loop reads CAISEGGVTGELFF. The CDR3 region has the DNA TGTGCCATCAGTGAGGGCGGTGTCACCGGGGAGCTGTTTTTT.